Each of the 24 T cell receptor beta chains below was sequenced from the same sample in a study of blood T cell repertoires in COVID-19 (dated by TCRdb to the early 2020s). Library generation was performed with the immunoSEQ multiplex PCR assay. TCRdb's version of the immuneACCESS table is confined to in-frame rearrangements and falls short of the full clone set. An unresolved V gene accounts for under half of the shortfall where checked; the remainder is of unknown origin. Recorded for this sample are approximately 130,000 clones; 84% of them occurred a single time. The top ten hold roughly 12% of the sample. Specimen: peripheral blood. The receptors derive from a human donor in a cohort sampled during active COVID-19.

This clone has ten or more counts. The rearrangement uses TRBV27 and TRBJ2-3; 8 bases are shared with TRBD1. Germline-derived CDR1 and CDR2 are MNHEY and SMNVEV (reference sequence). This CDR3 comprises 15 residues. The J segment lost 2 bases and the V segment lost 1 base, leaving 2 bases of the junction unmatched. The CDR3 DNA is TGTGCCAGCAGTTTATATCAGGGGGCCACAGATACGCAGTATTTT. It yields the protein CASSLYQGATDTQYF.

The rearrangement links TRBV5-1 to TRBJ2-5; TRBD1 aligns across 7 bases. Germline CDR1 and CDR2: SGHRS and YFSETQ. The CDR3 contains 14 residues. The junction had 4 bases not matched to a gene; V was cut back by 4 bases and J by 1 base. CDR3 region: CASSPGQSQETQYF. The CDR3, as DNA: TGCGCCAGCAGCCCGGGACAGTCCCAAGAGACCCAGTACTTC.

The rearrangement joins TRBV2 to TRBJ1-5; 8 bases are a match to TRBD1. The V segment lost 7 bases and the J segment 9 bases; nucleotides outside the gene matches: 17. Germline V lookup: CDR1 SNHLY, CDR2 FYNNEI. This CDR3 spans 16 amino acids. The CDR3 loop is CASTNTPTGDILPQHF. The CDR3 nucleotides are TGTGCCAGCACCAATACCCCGACAGGGGACATTTTGCCCCAGCATTTT.

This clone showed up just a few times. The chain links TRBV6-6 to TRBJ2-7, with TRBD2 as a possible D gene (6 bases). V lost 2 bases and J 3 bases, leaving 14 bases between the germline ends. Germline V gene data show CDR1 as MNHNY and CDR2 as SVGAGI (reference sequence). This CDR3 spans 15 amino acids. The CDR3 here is CASSYAQEGHYEQYF. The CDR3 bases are TGTGCCAGCAGTTACGCGCAGGAGGGCCACTACGAGCAGTACTTC.

The CDR3 protein is CAIGGRGGPYEQYF. The CDR3 DNA is TGTGCCATCGGAGGGCGCGGTGGCCCCTACGAGCAGTACTTC. This chain links TRBV10-3 with TRBJ2-7, with a possible D match to TRBD2 (6 bases). Germline V gene sequence: CDR1 ENHRY, CDR2 SYGVKD. There are 14 residues in the CDR3. V was trimmed by 8 bases and J by 2 bases, leaving 16 bases between them.

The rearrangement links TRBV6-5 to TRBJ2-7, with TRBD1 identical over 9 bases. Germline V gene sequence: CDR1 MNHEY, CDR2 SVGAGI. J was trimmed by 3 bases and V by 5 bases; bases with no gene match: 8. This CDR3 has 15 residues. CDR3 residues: CASSKWDREIYEQYF. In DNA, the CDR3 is TGTGCCAGCAGTAAGTGGGACAGGGAAATCTACGAGCAGTACTTC.

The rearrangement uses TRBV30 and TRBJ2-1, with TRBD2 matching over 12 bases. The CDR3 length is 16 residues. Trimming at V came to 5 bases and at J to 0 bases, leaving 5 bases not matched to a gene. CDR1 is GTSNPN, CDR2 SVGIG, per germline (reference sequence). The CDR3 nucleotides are TGTGCCTGGGGTGGACTAGCGGGGAGCTCCTACAATGAGCAGTTCTTC. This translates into CAWGGLAGSSYNEQFF.

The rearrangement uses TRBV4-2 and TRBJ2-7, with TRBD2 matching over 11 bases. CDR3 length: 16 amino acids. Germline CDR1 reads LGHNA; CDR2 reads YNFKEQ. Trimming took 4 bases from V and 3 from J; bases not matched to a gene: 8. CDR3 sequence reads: CASSRFLAGGLYEQYF. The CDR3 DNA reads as TGTGCCAGCAGCCGTTTCCTAGCGGGGGGCCTCTACGAGCAGTACTTC.

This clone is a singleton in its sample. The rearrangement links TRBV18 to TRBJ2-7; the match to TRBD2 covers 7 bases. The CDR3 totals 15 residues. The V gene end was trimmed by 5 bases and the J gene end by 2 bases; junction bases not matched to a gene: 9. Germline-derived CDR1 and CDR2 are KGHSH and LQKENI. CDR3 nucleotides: TGTGCCAGCTCAACATACACCGGGACTACCTACGAGCAGTACTTC. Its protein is CASSTYTGTTYEQYF.

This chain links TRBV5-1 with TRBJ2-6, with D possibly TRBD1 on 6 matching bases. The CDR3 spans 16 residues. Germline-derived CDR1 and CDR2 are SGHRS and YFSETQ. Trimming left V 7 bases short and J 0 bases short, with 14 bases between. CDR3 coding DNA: TGCGCCAGCTTTGTCACGGACAGCTCTGGGGCCAACGTCCTGACTTTC. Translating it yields CASFVTDSSGANVLTF.

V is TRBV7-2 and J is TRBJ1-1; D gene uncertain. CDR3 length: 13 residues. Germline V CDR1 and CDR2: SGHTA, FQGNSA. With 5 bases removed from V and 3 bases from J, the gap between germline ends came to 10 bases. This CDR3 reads CASSRRADTEAFF. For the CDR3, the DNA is TGTGCCAGCAGCCGGAGAGCGGACACTGAAGCTTTCTTT.

In nucleotides, the CDR3 is TGCGCCAGCAGCTTGGCCGCAGGGCCCGAGACCCAGTACTTC. This sequence encodes CASSLAAGPETQYF. The chain carries TRBV5-1 and TRBJ2-5, with D possibly TRBD1 on 5 matching bases. The germline V gene has CDR1 SGHRS and CDR2 YFSETQ. The CDR3 consists of 14 residues. The V end was cut by 0 bases, the J end by 5 bases, with 11 bases between.

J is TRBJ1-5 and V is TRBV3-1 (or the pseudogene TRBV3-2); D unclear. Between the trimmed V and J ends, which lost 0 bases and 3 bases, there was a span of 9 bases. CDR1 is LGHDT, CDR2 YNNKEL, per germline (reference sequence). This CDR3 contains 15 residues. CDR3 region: CASSQDNSHNQPQHF. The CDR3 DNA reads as TGTGCCAGCAGCCAAGACAACAGCCACAATCAGCCCCAGCATTTT.

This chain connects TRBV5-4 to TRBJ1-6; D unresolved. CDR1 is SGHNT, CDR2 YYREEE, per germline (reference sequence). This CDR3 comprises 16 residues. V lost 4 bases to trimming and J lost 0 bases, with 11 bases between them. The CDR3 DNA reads TGTGCCAGCAGCCACATGCAAAGCTCCTATAATTCACCCCTCCACTTT. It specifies CASSHMQSSYNSPLHF. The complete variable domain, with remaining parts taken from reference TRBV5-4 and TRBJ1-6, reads ETGVTQSPTHLIKTRGQQVTLRCSSQSGHNTVSWYQQALGQGPQFIFQYYREEENGRGNFPPRFSGLQFPNYSSELNVNALELDDSALYLCASSHMQSSYNSPLHFGNGTRLTVT.

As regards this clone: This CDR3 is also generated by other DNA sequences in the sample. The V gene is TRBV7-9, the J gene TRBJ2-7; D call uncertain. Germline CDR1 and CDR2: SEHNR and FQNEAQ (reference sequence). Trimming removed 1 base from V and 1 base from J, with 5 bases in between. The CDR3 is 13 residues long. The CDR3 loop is CASSLDTSYEQYF. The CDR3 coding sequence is TGTGCCAGCAGCTTAGACACGTCCTACGAGCAGTACTTC.

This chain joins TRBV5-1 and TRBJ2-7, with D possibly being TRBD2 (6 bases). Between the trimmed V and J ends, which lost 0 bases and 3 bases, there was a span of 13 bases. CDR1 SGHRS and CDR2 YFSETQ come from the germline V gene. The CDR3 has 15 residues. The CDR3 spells CASSLGSSEIYEQYF. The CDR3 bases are TGCGCCAGCAGCTTGGGCTCTAGCGAGATCTACGAGCAGTACTTC.

The CDR3 is CAWSLGVVGTGETQYF. CDR3 DNA sequence: TGTGCCTGGAGCCTCGGGGTTGTCGGGACAGGGGAGACCCAGTACTTC. The rearrangement uses TRBV30 and TRBJ2-5; TRBD1 agrees at 9 bases. The V gene end was trimmed by 3 bases and the J gene end by 5 bases; junction bases not matched to a gene: 13. The length of the CDR3 is 16 residues. CDR1 and CDR2 from the germline V gene are GTSNPN and SVGIG (reference sequence).

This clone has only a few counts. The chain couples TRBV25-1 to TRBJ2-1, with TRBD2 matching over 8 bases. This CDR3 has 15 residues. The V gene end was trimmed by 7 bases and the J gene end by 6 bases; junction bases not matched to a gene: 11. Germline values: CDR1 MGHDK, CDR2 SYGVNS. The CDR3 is CASKIGGGLTNEQFF. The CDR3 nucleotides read TGTGCCAGCAAAATCGGGGGGGGGCTTACCAATGAGCAGTTCTTC.

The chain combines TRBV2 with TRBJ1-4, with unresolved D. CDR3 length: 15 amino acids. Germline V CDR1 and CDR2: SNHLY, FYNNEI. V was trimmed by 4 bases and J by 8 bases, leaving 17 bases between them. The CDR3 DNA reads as TGTGCCAGCAGTGCCAACACCCAGTTCGTAGAAAAACTGTTTTTT. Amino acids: CASSANTQFVEKLFF.

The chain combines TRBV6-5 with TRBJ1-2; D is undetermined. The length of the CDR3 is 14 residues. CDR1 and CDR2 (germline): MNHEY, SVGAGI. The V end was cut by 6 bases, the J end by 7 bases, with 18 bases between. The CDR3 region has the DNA TGTGCCAGCAGACGAATCGGAGCCCGGTCTGGCTACACCTTC. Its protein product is CASRRIGARSGYTF.

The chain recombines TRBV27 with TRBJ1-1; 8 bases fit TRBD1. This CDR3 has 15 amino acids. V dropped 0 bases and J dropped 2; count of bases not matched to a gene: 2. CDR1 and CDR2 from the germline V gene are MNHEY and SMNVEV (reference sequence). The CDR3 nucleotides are TGTGCCAGCAGTTTATCGGGGACAGGAAACACTGAAGCTTTCTTT. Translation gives CASSLSGTGNTEAFF.

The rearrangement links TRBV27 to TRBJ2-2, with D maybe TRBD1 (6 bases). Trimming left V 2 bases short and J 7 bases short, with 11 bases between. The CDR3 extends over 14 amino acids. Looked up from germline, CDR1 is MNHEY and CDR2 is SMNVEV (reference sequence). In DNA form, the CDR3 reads TGTGCCAGCAGTTTAACACAGGGTGTCGGGGAGCTGTTTTTT. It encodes CASSLTQGVGELFF.

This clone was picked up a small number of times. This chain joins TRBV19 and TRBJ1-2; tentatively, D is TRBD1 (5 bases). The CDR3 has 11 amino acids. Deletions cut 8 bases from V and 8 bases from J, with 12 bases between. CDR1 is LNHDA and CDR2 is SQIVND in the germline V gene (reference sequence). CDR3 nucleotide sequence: TGTGCCAGTGACAGTCTCTCCGGCTACACCTTC. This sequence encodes CASDSLSGYTF.

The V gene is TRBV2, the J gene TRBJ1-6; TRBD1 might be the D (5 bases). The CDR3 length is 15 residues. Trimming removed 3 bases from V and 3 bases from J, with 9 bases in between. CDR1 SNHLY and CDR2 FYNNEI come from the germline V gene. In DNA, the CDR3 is TGTGCCAGCAGTGACAGGGCGGACTATAATTCACCCCTCCACTTT. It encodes CASSDRADYNSPLHF.